The next 3 T cell receptor beta chains were all read from a single sample in a study of blood T cells in healthy people across ages. A sample-barcoded 5' primer and a J-beta primer mix were used in a second PCR of about 7 to 11 cycles. A single record per CDR3 protein comes from TCRdb applying MiXCR to the 5' RACE reads. The sample has 1.4 million or so distinct CDR3 sequences, 40% to 45% seen once. Input material: blood. The receptors were sampled from a woman aged 18 to 35 in good health.

This chain connects TRBV9 to TRBJ1-2; the D is unclear. Germline V gene data show CDR1 as SGDLS and CDR2 as YYNGEE. Between the trimmed V and J ends, which lost 1 base and 6 bases, there was a span of 10 bases. This CDR3 contains 13 residues. The DNA for the CDR3 is TGTGCCAGCAGCGTAACCGGGAACCATGGCTACACCTTC. Amino acid sequence: CASSVTGNHGYTF.

The table lists this clonotype with many counts. The chain carries TRBV29-1 and TRBJ2-7, with 8 positions matching TRBD1. This CDR3 is built from 14 residues. In germline, CDR1 is SQVTM, CDR2 ANQGSEA. The V gene end was trimmed by 2 bases and the J gene end by 6 bases; junction bases not matched to a gene: 9. CDR3 coding DNA: TGCAGCGTTGAAATTAGGACAGGGTATCGCGAGCAGTACTTC. Translating it yields CSVEIRTGYREQYF.

This clonotype was seen once. This chain connects TRBV29-1 to TRBJ2-1, with 8 bases that match TRBD1. V dropped 8 bases and J dropped 4; count of bases not matched to a gene: 13. The germline CDR1 and CDR2 sequences are SQVTM and ANQGSEA. CDR3 size: 15 residues. CDR3 residues: CSINRRGPLYNEQFF. The CDR3 region has the DNA TGCAGCATAAACCGCAGGGGGCCCCTTTACAATGAGCAGTTCTTC.